This passage covers 30 T cell receptor beta chains from one sample sequenced in a study of blood T cell repertoires in COVID-19. The repertoire was sequenced with immunoSEQ multiplex PCR; TCRdb's copy has only in-frame clones and lacks some. Of 300,000 to 400,000 clones listed, about 87% are singletons. What was sequenced was peripheral blood. The receptors were gathered from a woman aged 55-69 years with COVID-19, enrolled during active disease.

This clone was seen just once. This chain connects TRBV3-1 (or the pseudogene TRBV3-2) to TRBJ2-3; TRBD1 aligns across 7 bases. Trimming removed 4 bases from V and 3 bases from J; junction bases left unmatched: 10. Germline V CDR1 and CDR2: LGHDT, YNNKEL (reference sequence). The CDR3 spans 16 residues. CDR3 region: CASSLTGLGLTDTQYF. CDR3 nucleotides: TGTGCCAGCAGCCTGACAGGGTTGGGCCTAACAGATACGCAGTATTTT.

This clone was found once. This chain joins TRBV7-9 and TRBJ1-4, with a tentative D call TRBD1 (5 bases). The CDR3 is made up of 15 amino acids. Germline V gene data show CDR1 as SEHNR and CDR2 as FQNEAQ (reference sequence). V lost 5 bases and J lost 1, with 11 bases in between. The CDR3 region is CASSRDGGTNEKLFF. Here the CDR3 DNA reads TGTGCCAGCAGCCGCGACGGGGGAACTAATGAAAAACTGTTTTTT.

This clone appeared once. The sample holds other DNA sequences that translate to the same CDR3. The rearrangement links TRBV19 to TRBJ1-4, with 8 bases identical to TRBD1. This CDR3 is built from 14 residues. Germline CDR1 reads LNHDA; CDR2 reads SQIVND (reference sequence). The ends lost 6 bases at V and 7 bases at J; junction bases unmatched: 7. Written as DNA, the CDR3 is TGTGCCAGTAGGGACAGGGAGCGGGGTGAAAAACTGTTTTTT. It is translated as CASRDRERGEKLFF.

This chain connects TRBV9 to TRBJ2-2; D unclear. V gave up 0 bases and J gave up 7 bases, with 13 bases separating them. The germline V gene encodes CDR1 SGDLS and CDR2 YYNGEE. The CDR3 runs to 15 residues. The CDR3 DNA follows: TGTGCCAGCAGCGTAGGAGCGAAACGAGGCGGGGAGCTGTTTTTT. This gives the protein CASSVGAKRGGELFF.

This clone was observed a single time. The V gene is TRBV6-5, the J gene TRBJ2-5; TRBD2 matches at 7 bases. The CDR3 extends over 14 amino acids. Germline V lookup: CDR1 MNHEY, CDR2 SVGAGI. With V trimmed by 7 bases and J by 6 bases, 11 bases remained unmatched. CDR3 residues: CASTLRAGEKTQYF. CDR3 in DNA: TGTGCCAGCACTTTGCGGGCGGGGGAGAAGACCCAGTACTTC.

The chain recombines TRBV9 with TRBJ1-1, with D perhaps matching TRBD1 (5 bases). CDR3 length: 16 residues. Germline V gene lookup returns CDR1 SGDLS and CDR2 YYNGEE. Trimming left V 0 bases short and J 2 bases short, with 14 bases between. The CDR3 sequence: CASSVASQGLNTEAFF. CDR3 in DNA: TGTGCCAGCAGCGTAGCTTCCCAGGGCCTCAACACTGAAGCTTTCTTT. Full variable domain (remainder filled in from reference TRBV9 and TRBJ1-1): DSGVTQTPKHLITATGQRVTLRCSPRSGDLSVYWYQQSLDQGLQFLIQYYNGEERAKGNILERFSAQQFPDLHSELNLSSLELGDSALYFCASSVASQGLNTEAFFGQGTRLTVV.

This chain connects TRBV28 to TRBJ2-7; TRBD1 matches 9 bases. J gave up 5 bases and V 6 bases, and 2 bases lay outside the gene matches. This CDR3 contains 12 residues. The germline CDR1 and CDR2 sequences are MDHEN and SYDVKM. CDR3 residues: CASRDRGHEQYF. In DNA, the CDR3 is TGTGCCAGCAGGGACAGGGGCCACGAGCAGTACTTC.

The chain has TRBV3-1 (or the pseudogene TRBV3-2) and TRBJ2-7; TRBD2 matches at 9 bases. The CDR3 loop spans 15 amino acids. The V and J ends lost 1 base and 0 bases, in that order; junction bases with no gene match: 1. The germline CDR1 and CDR2 sequences are LGHDT and YNNKEL (reference sequence). The CDR3 here is CASSQGLAASYEQYF. The CDR3 region has the DNA TGTGCCAGCAGCCAAGGACTAGCGGCCTCCTACGAGCAGTACTTC.

This chain links TRBV19 with TRBJ1-2, with a possible D match to TRBD1 (5 bases). V lost 4 bases and J 0 bases, leaving 9 bases between the germline ends. The CDR3 is made up of 14 amino acids. Germline loops: CDR1 LNHDA, CDR2 SQIVND (reference sequence). The CDR3, as DNA: TGTGCCAGTAGTACCGGACAAGCTAACTATGGCTACACCTTC. Translated, it gives CASSTGQANYGYTF.

The V gene is TRBV5-4, the J gene TRBJ2-7, with 11 bases matching TRBD1. This CDR3 is built from 14 residues. The V and J ends lost 4 bases and 6 bases, in that order; junction bases with no gene match: 6. Looked up from germline, CDR1 is SGHNT and CDR2 is YYREEE (reference sequence). The CDR3 DNA reads TGTGCCAGCAGCACCCGGACAGGGGGCCTCGAGCAGTACTTC. Translation gives CASSTRTGGLEQYF.

The chain is built from TRBV14 and TRBJ1-2; 8 nucleotides agree with TRBD1. After removal of 4 bases from V and 4 bases from J, the junction contained 5 bases not matched to a gene. CDR1 and CDR2 (germline): SGHDN, FVKESK. CDR3 length: 14 amino acids. CDR3 residues: CASSPMQGAYGYTF. Written as DNA, the CDR3 is TGTGCCAGCAGCCCCATGCAGGGGGCCTATGGCTACACCTTC.

The chain employs TRBV19 and TRBJ2-7; 8 bases align to TRBD1. CDR3 length: 15 amino acids. The ends lost 5 bases at V and 0 bases at J; junction bases unmatched: 6. Germline loops: CDR1 LNHDA, CDR2 SQIVND (reference sequence). The CDR3 region has the DNA TGTGCCAGTAGTCCTGGGACAGGCGCCTCCTACGAGCAGTACTTC. Translation: CASSPGTGASYEQYF.

V usage is TRBV7-3 and J usage is TRBJ2-3, with D possibly matching TRBD1 (5 bases). The CDR3 totals 12 residues. From germline, CDR1 is SGHTA and CDR2 FQGTGA. V was pared by 5 bases and J by 7 bases, with 10 bases between. CDR3 sequence: CASSQGVNTQYF. DNA of the CDR3: TGTGCCAGCAGCCAAGGGGTGAATACGCAGTATTTT.

The chain is built from TRBV30 and TRBJ1-2; tentatively, D is TRBD1 (6 bases). V lost 5 bases to trimming and J lost 2 bases, with 12 bases between them. CDR1 and CDR2 from the germline V gene are GTSNPN and SVGIG (reference sequence). This CDR3 is 13 amino acids long. The CDR3 is CAWSPGANYGYTF. CDR3 coding DNA: TGTGCCTGGTCGCCAGGGGCGAACTATGGCTACACCTTC. The whole variable domain, remainder taken from reference TRBV30 and TRBJ1-2, is SQTIHQWPATLVQPVGSPLSLECTVEGTSNPNLYWYRQAAGRGLQLLFYSVGIGQISSEVPQNLSASRPQDRQFILSSKKLLLSDSGFYLCAWSPGANYGYTFGSGTRLTVV.

The chain links TRBV29-1 to TRBJ2-6, with D unresolved. This CDR3 is 15 amino acids long. CDR1 is SQVTM and CDR2 is ANQGSEA in the germline V gene. With 7 bases removed from V and 2 bases from J, the gap between germline ends came to 15 bases. In nucleotides, the CDR3 is TGCAGCGCCATGGGCCCAACGACTGGGGCCAACGTCCTGACTTTC. Protein: CSAMGPTTGANVLTF.

V gene TRBV6-6 combines with J gene TRBJ1-3; D is perhaps TRBD1 (5 bases). CDR1 is MNHNY, CDR2 SVGAGI, per germline (reference sequence). V lost 2 bases and J 4 bases, leaving 15 bases between the germline ends. The CDR3 sequence is 16 residues long. DNA of the CDR3: TGTGCCAGCAGTTACCCCCCCAGGGCCGCCGGAAACACCATATATTTT. It is translated as CASSYPPRAAGNTIYF.

The V call is TRBV19, the J call TRBJ1-5, with 9 bases identical to TRBD1. The J segment lost 4 bases and the V segment lost 7 bases, leaving 11 bases of the junction unmatched. Germline V gene lookup returns CDR1 LNHDA and CDR2 SQIVND (reference sequence). The CDR3 contains 16 residues. The CDR3 protein is CASTKTGGVENQPQHF. For the CDR3, the DNA is TGTGCCAGTACAAAGACAGGGGGGGTAGAAAATCAGCCCCAGCATTTT.

The rearrangement uses TRBV28 and TRBJ1-1, with 7 bases that match TRBD1. V lost 1 base and J lost 4; bases outside the gene matches: 6. This CDR3 contains 15 residues. Per the germline V gene, CDR1 is MDHEN and CDR2 is SYDVKM. The DNA of the CDR3 is TGTGCCAGCAGTTTATTCAACAGGGGACTCACTGAAGCTTTCTTT. Protein product: CASSLFNRGLTEAFF.

The CDR3 is CASSLNGGTEAFF. CDR3 coding DNA: TGTGCCAGCAGCTTAAATGGGGGGACTGAAGCTTTCTTT. The V call is TRBV7-3, the J call TRBJ1-1; D is perhaps TRBD1 (5 bases). CDR1 is SGHTA and CDR2 is FQGTGA in the germline V gene. The CDR3 runs to 13 residues. V was shortened by 1 base and J by 5 bases, with 8 bases between the two germline ends.

The rearrangement uses TRBV12-3 or TRBV12-4 and TRBJ2-1; 7 nucleotides line up with TRBD2. This CDR3 is built from 13 residues. V was pared by 6 bases and J by 12 bases, with 11 bases of the junction left unmatched. The chain's CDR3 is CASRPRTSIGQFF. CDR3 coding DNA: TGTGCCAGCAGACCCCGGACTAGTATTGGGCAGTTCTTC.

The chain uses TRBV5-6 and TRBJ2-2, with 7 bases lining up with TRBD1. This CDR3 comprises 16 residues. Germline CDR1 SGHDT, CDR2 YYEEEE. The V and J ends lost 4 bases and 3 bases, in that order; junction bases with no gene match: 9. CDR3 DNA sequence: TGTGCCAGCAGCATTGGGACAGAAGGGCACACCGGGGAGCTGTTTTTT. It encodes CASSIGTEGHTGELFF.

This chain connects TRBV19 to TRBJ2-4; 8 nucleotides agree with TRBD2. This CDR3 contains 17 residues. V dropped 6 bases and J dropped 0; count of bases not matched to a gene: 10. Germline loops: CDR1 LNHDA, CDR2 SQIVND (reference sequence). The CDR3 DNA reads as TGTGCCAGTAGCTCGGGGGGGGGTTCCCTAGCCAAAAACATTCAGTACTTC. It encodes CASSSGGGSLAKNIQYF.

The chain joins TRBV7-2 to TRBJ1-2; D may be TRBD1 (6 bases). The CDR3 runs 16 residues. V dropped 1 base and J dropped 5 bases, with 17 bases sitting between them. Germline V gene data show CDR1 as SGHTA and CDR2 as FQGNSA. As DNA, the CDR3 is TGTGCCAGCAGCTTAGAATCAGGGGTAATAACTTATGGCTACACCTTC. Residues: CASSLESGVITYGYTF.

The count of this clone is one. The V and J genes are TRBV3-1 (or the pseudogene TRBV3-2) and TRBJ2-1; no definite D call. Germline-derived CDR1 and CDR2 are LGHDT and YNNKEL (reference sequence). The CDR3 length is 15 residues. V lost 4 bases and J 5 bases, leaving 15 bases between the germline ends. CDR3 sequence reads: CASSLGLTQNNEQFF. CDR3 nucleotides: TGTGCCAGCAGCCTGGGCCTTACTCAGAACAATGAGCAGTTCTTC.

For this clone: This sample also contains other DNA sequences that code for the same CDR3. The chain couples TRBV7-3 to TRBJ1-1, with D unresolved. V gave up 0 bases and J gave up 1 base, with 9 bases separating them. The CDR3 is 15 residues long. CDR1 is SGHTA, CDR2 FQGTGA, per germline. The CDR3 DNA is TGTGCCAGCAGCTTAACGGCCGGGAGGAACACTGAAGCTTTCTTT. Translation gives CASSLTAGRNTEAFF.

V is TRBV15 and J is TRBJ2-7, with D perhaps matching TRBD2 (6 bases). V dropped 6 bases and J dropped 0 bases, with 18 bases sitting between them. The length of the CDR3 is 16 residues. CDR1 is LNHNV, CDR2 YYDKDF, per germline (reference sequence). CDR3 DNA: TGTGCCACCAGGGAGGGGAACAGGAAGAGCTCCTACGAGCAGTACTTC. This translates into CATREGNRKSSYEQYF. The full variable domain, completed using reference TRBV15 and TRBJ2-7, is DAMVIQNPRYQVTQFGKPVTLSCSQTLNHNVMYWYQQKSSQAPKLLFHYYDKDFNNEADTPDNFQSRRPNTSFCFLDIRSPGLGDTAMYLCATREGNRKSSYEQYFGPGTRLTVT.

The chain combines TRBV2 with TRBJ2-1; D might be TRBD1 (5 bases). The CDR3 loop spans 11 amino acids. Germline V gene sequence: CDR1 SNHLY, CDR2 FYNNEI. Trimming left V 5 bases short and J 11 bases short, with 10 bases between. Here the CDR3 DNA reads TGTGCCAGCAGTTTGGACAAGAAGCAGTTCTTC. This encodes CASSLDKKQFF.

V gene TRBV20-1 combines with J gene TRBJ1-6, with D possibly being TRBD1 (6 bases). The germline CDR1 and CDR2 sequences are DFQATT and SNEGSKA (reference sequence). The length of the CDR3 is 13 residues. V shed 3 bases and J shed 7 bases, with 10 bases lying between them. This CDR3 reads CSASTGWNSPLHF. DNA for the CDR3: TGCAGTGCTAGTACAGGGTGGAATTCACCCCTCCACTTT.

The chain carries TRBV5-8 and TRBJ2-3, with D unresolved. The length of the CDR3 is 12 residues. Trimming took 4 bases from V and 6 from J, leaving 9 bases between them. Per the germline V gene, CDR1 is SGHTS and CDR2 is YDEGEE. The CDR3 region is CASSKILDTQYF. DNA of the CDR3: TGTGCCAGCAGCAAAATCCTGGATACGCAGTATTTT. The full variable domain, rest sourced from reference TRBV5-8 and TRBJ2-3, is EAGVTQSPTHLIKTRGQQATLRCSPISGHTSVYWYQQALGLGLQFLLWYDEGEERNRGNFPPRFSGRQFPNYSSELNVNALELEDSALYLCASSKILDTQYFGPGTRLTVL.

The V gene is TRBV15, the J gene TRBJ2-2; TRBD1 matches 9 bases. The germline gives CDR1 LNHNV, CDR2 YYDKDF (reference sequence). V shed 3 bases, J shed 7 bases, and the junction held 15 bases outside the gene matches. The CDR3 contains 18 residues. CDR3 amino acids: CATSRGPGQGIGYGELFF. DNA of the CDR3: TGTGCCACCAGCAGGGGTCCGGGACAGGGAATTGGGTACGGGGAGCTGTTTTTT.